This T cell receptor (beta chain) was obtained from a study of T cell responses to AZD1222 COVID-19 vaccine. Study at large: Second doses at about 4 or about 12 weeks were pooled. Findings of the study overall: Spike-spanning, vaccine-associated CD4 TCRs were dominant at 160-218 and 743-854. Donor demographics were predominantly white British with a female majority; clonal diversity may be underestimated. Nearly half of the spike-specific TCRs reportedly recognize variant regions that carry no mutations.

The CDR3 length is 12 residues. The germline V gene has CDR1 MNHEY and CDR2 SMNVEV (reference sequence). Trimming stripped 7 bases from V and 12 bases from J, with 16 bases between. This table comes from immunoSEQ multiplex PCR, and its TCRdb copy is limited to in-frame clones, with some not included. The repertoire holds under 150,000 clones, with around 90% as singletons. As regards this clone: Its antigen is unidentified.

The sample was peripheral blood, taken on day 0 of AZD1222 vaccination. V and J are TRBV27 and TRBJ2-1; D could derive from TRBD1 or TRBD2 (5 bases each). This TCR came from an adult in good health. As DNA, the CDR3 is TGTGCCAGCAACCCCCCGGGGCAGGTGCAGTTCTTC. Translating gives CASNPPGQVQFF.